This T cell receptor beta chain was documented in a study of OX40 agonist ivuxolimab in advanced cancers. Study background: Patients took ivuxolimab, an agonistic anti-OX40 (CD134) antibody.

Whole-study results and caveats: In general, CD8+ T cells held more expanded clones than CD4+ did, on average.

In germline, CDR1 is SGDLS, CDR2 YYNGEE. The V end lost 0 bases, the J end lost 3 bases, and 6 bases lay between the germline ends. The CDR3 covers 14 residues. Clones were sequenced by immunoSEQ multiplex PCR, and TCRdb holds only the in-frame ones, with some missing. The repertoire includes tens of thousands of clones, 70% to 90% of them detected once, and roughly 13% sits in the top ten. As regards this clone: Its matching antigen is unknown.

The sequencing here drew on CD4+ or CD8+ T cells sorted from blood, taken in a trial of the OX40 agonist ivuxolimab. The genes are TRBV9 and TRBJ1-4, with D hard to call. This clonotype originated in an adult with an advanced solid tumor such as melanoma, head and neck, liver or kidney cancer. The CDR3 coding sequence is TGTGCCAGCAGCGTAGGTGGTTCTAATGAAAAACTGTTTTTT. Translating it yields CASSVGGSNEKLFF. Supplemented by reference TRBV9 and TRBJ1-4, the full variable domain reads DSGVTQTPKHLITATGQRVTLRCSPRSGDLSVYWYQQSLDQGLQFLIQYYNGEERAKGNILERFSAQQFPDLHSELNLSSLELGDSALYFCASSVGGSNEKLFFGSGTQLSVL.